The 21 T cell receptor beta chains below come from one sample, sequenced in a study of long-term antiretroviral therapy in people with HIV. At the survey level, the v3.0 immunoSEQ assay was run. The protocol was immunoSEQ multiplex PCR, while the TCRdb copy is restricted to in-frame clones and leaves out a portion. The sample records about 24,000 clones, approximately 86% being singletons. Material: unsorted PBMCs, obtained 1.2 years after starting antiretroviral therapy. The source is a man aged 50-60 years with HIV.

This chain uses TRBV5-6 with TRBJ1-1; tentatively, D is TRBD1 (5 bases). CDR1 is SGHDT and CDR2 is YYEEEE in the germline V gene. V gave up 2 bases and J gave up 6 bases, with 11 bases separating them. This CDR3 is 13 amino acids long. CDR3 sequence reads: CASSLGIRAEAFF. In nucleotides, the CDR3 is TGTGCCAGCAGCTTAGGAATCAGGGCTGAAGCTTTCTTT. The full variable domain, rest sourced from reference TRBV5-6 and TRBJ1-1, is DAGVTQSPTHLIKTRGQQVTLRCSPKSGHDTVSWYQQALGQGPQFIFQYYEEEERQRGNFPDRFSGHQFPNYSSELNVNALLLGDSALYLCASSLGIRAEAFFGQGTRLTVV.

The chain is built from TRBV4-1 and TRBJ1-4; no clear D gene. Deletions cut 6 bases from V and 7 bases from J, with 15 bases between. Germline CDR1 is MGHRA and CDR2 is YSYEKL. CDR3 length: 14 residues. The CDR3 is CASSPGSPGEKLFF. In DNA, the CDR3 is TGCGCCAGCAGTCCCGGCTCCCCCGGTGAAAAACTGTTTTTT.

About this clone: The same CDR3 can be traced to other DNA sequences in this sample. The J gene is TRBJ2-3, the V gene TRBV7-9, with 7 positions matching TRBD2. Trimming took 5 bases from V and 4 from J; bases not matched to a gene: 6. Per the germline V gene, CDR1 is SEHNR and CDR2 is FQNEAQ (reference sequence). CDR3 length: 14 residues. CDR3: CASSPSGGPDTQYF. The CDR3 DNA reads TGTGCCAGCAGCCCTAGCGGTGGTCCAGATACGCAGTATTTT.

A few counts support this clone. J is TRBJ1-5 and V is TRBV19; D unresolved. Germline V lookup: CDR1 LNHDA, CDR2 SQIVND (reference sequence). The V gene lost 3 bases and the J gene lost 6 bases, with 9 bases spanning the gap. This CDR3 has 13 amino acids. CDR3 in DNA: TGTGCCAGTAGTATCGGGGTCCTTCAGCCCCAGCATTTT. It specifies CASSIGVLQPQHF.

The rearrangement joins TRBV9 to TRBJ1-1; possible D gene TRBD1, 6 bases. The germline V and J ends were trimmed by 5 bases and 1 base, with 9 bases remaining between them. The CDR3 consists of 13 residues. Germline V gene sequence: CDR1 SGDLS, CDR2 YYNGEE. Written as DNA, the CDR3 is TGTGCCAGCAGTCGAGGGGGGAACACTGAAGCTTTCTTT. As protein: CASSRGGNTEAFF.

The V and J genes are TRBV6-1 and TRBJ1-6; D might be TRBD1 (5 bases). The CDR3 sequence is 14 residues long. Deletions cut 4 bases from V and 2 bases from J, with 6 bases between. Per germline, CDR1 MNHNS and CDR2 SASEGT. For the CDR3, the DNA is TGTGCCAGCAGTGCGGGGCCCTATAATTCACCCCTCCACTTT. Translated: CASSAGPYNSPLHF.

This clone was recorded a few times. The chain recombines TRBV6-1 with TRBJ2-7; D is unresolved. The CDR3 consists of 10 residues. The ends were cut back, 4 bases at V and 6 bases at J, with 4 bases in the middle. Looked up from germline, CDR1 is MNHNS and CDR2 is SASEGT. The DNA for the CDR3 is TGTGCCAGCAGTGCGACCGAGCAGTACTTC. This sequence encodes CASSATEQYF.

This clone was counted a single time. The chain joins TRBV11-2 to TRBJ2-7, with TRBD1 as a possible D gene (5 bases). V lost 7 bases to trimming and J lost 3 bases, with 16 bases between them. The CDR3 sequence is 14 residues long. CDR1 and CDR2 from the germline V gene are SGHAT and FQNNGV. As DNA, the CDR3 is TGTGCCAGCAAAGTAGAGACAGTCAGCTACGAGCAGTACTTC. Amino acids: CASKVETVSYEQYF.

The genes are TRBV11-2 and TRBJ1-1, with a weak D call TRBD1 (6 bases). CDR3 length equals 14 residues. From germline, CDR1 is SGHAT and CDR2 FQNNGV. The ends were cut back, 5 bases at V and 1 base at J, with 11 bases in the middle. The CDR3 sequence is CASSRGRGNTEAFF. For the CDR3, the DNA is TGTGCCAGCAGCAGGGGCAGGGGGAACACTGAAGCTTTCTTT.

This clone was counted a few times. One junction end disagrees with the germline gene, perhaps due to a read error. V usage is TRBV11-2 and J usage is TRBJ1-2; no firm D call. The germline CDR1 and CDR2 sequences are SGHAT and FQNNGV. This CDR3 is built from 12 residues. CDR3 sequence: CASTDFLGSASF. In nucleotides, the CDR3 is TGTGCCAGCACCGATTTTCTAGGGAGTGCATCTTTC. Combining the CDR3 with reference TRBV11-2 and TRBJ1-2 gives the whole variable domain EAGVAQSPRYKIIEKRQSVAFWCNPISGHATLYWYQQILGQGPKLLIQFQNNGVVDDSQLPKDRFSAERLKGVDSTLKIQPAKLEDSAVYLCASTDFLGSASFGSGTRLTVV.

The V and J genes are TRBV28 and TRBJ1-6, with unresolved D. Germline V gene data show CDR1 as MDHEN and CDR2 as SYDVKM. Trimming took off 5 bases at V and 0 bases at J, with 8 bases between the two ends. The CDR3 runs 15 residues. The CDR3 protein is CASSSRSSYNSPLHF. The CDR3 DNA is TGTGCCAGCAGTAGCAGGAGCTCCTATAATTCACCCCTCCACTTT.

The V call is TRBV7-6, the J call TRBJ2-7; tentatively, D is TRBD1 or TRBD2 (7 bases each). The CDR3 extends over 15 amino acids. Trimming took 1 base from V and 3 from J, leaving 13 bases between them. Germline loops: CDR1 SGHVS, CDR2 FNYEAQ. CDR3 amino acids: CASSLGPGGGYEQYF. In DNA form, the CDR3 reads TGTGCCAGCAGCTTAGGCCCAGGGGGGGGCTACGAGCAGTACTTC.

A single count supports this clone. CDR3 bases: TGTGCCAGCAGCGTAGGAACAGGGGACGGCAACGAGCAGTACTTC. Residues: CASSVGTGDGNEQYF. The chain is built from TRBV9 and TRBJ2-7; the match to TRBD1 covers 7 bases. Per the germline V gene, CDR1 is SGDLS and CDR2 is YYNGEE. The CDR3 is 15 residues long. V was pared by 0 bases and J by 5 bases, with 8 bases of the junction left unmatched.

This clone was observed a few times. The rearrangement joins TRBV5-6 to TRBJ2-7, with D possibly TRBD1 on 5 matching bases. The CDR3 loop spans 13 amino acids. Germline V gene sequence: CDR1 SGHDT, CDR2 YYEEEE. With 1 base removed from V and 11 bases from J, the gap between germline ends came to 16 bases. CDR3 protein: CASSLSPGPHEYF. The CDR3 DNA sequence: TGTGCCAGCAGCTTGAGCCCAGGGCCCCACGAGTACTTC.

This chain's CDR3 is CASSGTVNTEAFF. CDR3 coding DNA: TGCGCCAGCAGCGGCACCGTGAACACTGAAGCTTTCTTT. The chain employs TRBV4-3 and TRBJ1-1; D gene uncertain. The CDR3 has 13 amino acids. V dropped 5 bases and J dropped 0 bases, with 7 bases sitting between them. Per the germline V gene, CDR1 is LGHNA and CDR2 is YSLEER.

V usage is TRBV25-1 and J usage is TRBJ2-1; D possibly corresponds to TRBD2 (6 bases). Deletions cut 6 bases from V and 10 bases from J, with 13 bases between. From germline, CDR1 is MGHDK and CDR2 SYGVNS. This CDR3 region has 12 residues. This CDR3 reads CASRTPGGEQFF. The CDR3 nucleotides are TGTGCCAGCAGGACACCCGGAGGGGAGCAGTTCTTC.

The V call is TRBV29-1, the J call TRBJ2-7, with unresolved D. CDR3 length equals 11 residues. The germline V and J ends were trimmed by 7 bases and 3 bases, with 10 bases remaining between them. Per the germline V gene, CDR1 is SQVTM and CDR2 is ANQGSEA. The CDR3 protein is CSGGSSYEQYF. The CDR3 DNA is TGCAGCGGGGGTTCGAGCTACGAGCAGTACTTC.

The rearrangement joins TRBV18 to TRBJ2-5, with TRBD2 identical over 9 bases. Germline assignment: CDR1 KGHSH and CDR2 LQKENI. Trimming at V came to 3 bases and at J to 5 bases, leaving 4 bases not matched to a gene. The CDR3 is made up of 14 amino acids. The CDR3 region has the DNA TGTGCCAGCTCACCCGGGACTAGCCTGGAGACCCAGTACTTC. Translated, it gives CASSPGTSLETQYF.

The sample holds a few counts of this clone. The chain uses TRBV11-3 and TRBJ2-7; no firm D call. Germline V lookup: CDR1 SGHNT, CDR2 YENEEA. The CDR3 is 14 residues long. Trimming removed 0 bases at V and 7 bases at J, with 13 bases between. The DNA for the CDR3 is TGTGCCAGCAGCTTAGACCCCTCATTGGGGGAGCAGTACTTC. Its protein is CASSLDPSLGEQYF. Drawing the rest from reference TRBV11-3 and TRBJ2-7, the complete variable domain is EAGVVQSPRYKIIEKKQPVAFWCNPISGHNTLYWYLQNLGQGPELLIRYENEEAVDDSQLPKDRFSAERLKGVDSTLKIQPAELGDSAVYLCASSLDPSLGEQYFGPGTRLTVT.

The chain has TRBV28 and TRBJ2-1; D is unresolved. Trimming shortened V by 6 bases and J by 0 bases, and 15 bases separated the two germline ends. The CDR3 spans 16 residues. Germline CDR1 and CDR2: MDHEN and SYDVKM. For the CDR3, the DNA is TGTGCCAGCAGGGGCCGCGGCGCTAGCTCCTACAATGAGCAGTTCTTC. It is translated as CASRGRGASSYNEQFF.

The rearrangement links TRBV7-8 to TRBJ1-2; 10 bases align to TRBD1. The length of the CDR3 is 15 residues. Germline assignment: CDR1 SGHVS and CDR2 FQNEAQ. Germline trimming cut 4 bases from V and 4 bases from J; bases unmatched to any gene: 6. The CDR3 nucleotides are TGTGCCAGCAGCTCCCTCGGGACAGGGGCCTATGGCTACACCTTC. It is translated as CASSSLGTGAYGYTF.